The 27 T cell receptor beta chains in this list originate from one sample, sequenced in a study of blood T cell repertoires in COVID-19 (TCRdb year 2020). Library preparation employed the immunoSEQ multiplex PCR assay. As stored in TCRdb, this immuneACCESS dataset retains in-frame rearrangements with V and J assigned. A fraction of the clones does not appear; measured against another copy, unresolved V genes explain less than half of the discrepancy, and the remainder lacks a known reason. This sample has roughly 250,000 clones in its table, and around 87% of those were observed once. About 1.5% of the sample is in the top ten clones. The sample taken for sequencing was PBMCs or T cells enriched from blood (not recorded which). Receptors originate from a woman aged 50 to 65 who had recovered from COVID-19.

This clone was counted a single time. The rearrangement uses TRBV7-9 and TRBJ2-1, with 7 nucleotides matching TRBD1. V gave up 5 bases and J gave up 4 bases; unmatched junction bases: 8. Germline CDR1 SEHNR, CDR2 FQNEAQ (reference sequence). The CDR3 totals 15 residues. The CDR3 sequence is CASSQRQGDYNEQFF. As DNA, the CDR3 is TGTGCCAGCAGCCAAAGACAGGGAGATTACAATGAGCAGTTCTTC.

The chain couples TRBV2 to TRBJ2-1; the D gene is possibly TRBD2 (6 bases). Germline CDR1 SNHLY, CDR2 FYNNEI. V was trimmed by 7 bases and J by 0 bases, leaving 13 bases between them. CDR3 length equals 15 residues. The CDR3 DNA reads TGTGCCAGCATAGCGGACTCGAGCTCCTACAATGAGCAGTTCTTC. Protein product: CASIADSSSYNEQFF.

This chain joins TRBV29-1 and TRBJ2-3; 10 bases line up with TRBD1. V was clipped by 8 bases and J by 5 bases; unmatched bases: 10. CDR3 length equals 14 residues. The germline CDR1 and CDR2 sequences are SQVTM and ANQGSEA. CDR3 coding DNA: TGCAGCTGTCAGGTGGGGACAGGGGTAGATACGCAGTATTTT. This encodes CSCQVGTGVDTQYF.

The chain has TRBV5-8 and TRBJ1-2, with D perhaps matching TRBD1 (5 bases). Trimming took off 6 bases at V and 3 bases at J, with 15 bases between the two ends. The CDR3 contains 14 residues. Looked up from germline, CDR1 is SGHTS and CDR2 is YDEGEE. The CDR3 sequence: CASKGRGSYYGYTF. The CDR3 region has the DNA TGTGCCAGCAAGGGAAGGGGTTCTTACTATGGCTACACCTTC.

The J gene is TRBJ2-5, the V gene TRBV28, with D perhaps TRBD2 (5 bases). From germline, CDR1 is MDHEN and CDR2 SYDVKM. Between the trimmed V and J ends, which lost 3 bases and 5 bases, there was a span of 10 bases. CDR3 size: 13 residues. CDR3 nucleotide sequence: TGTGCCAGCAGTTTGGGAGTGGAGGAGACCCAGTACTTC. Translating it yields CASSLGVEETQYF.

In its sample, this clone was seen once. This chain links TRBV29-1 with TRBJ2-3; 7 nucleotides align to TRBD2. Trimming at V came to 6 bases and at J to 1 base, leaving 7 bases not matched to a gene. Germline V gene sequence: CDR1 SQVTM, CDR2 ANQGSEA. The CDR3 runs to 14 residues. The CDR3 is CSVLARSGTDTQYF. CDR3 coding DNA: TGCAGCGTACTAGCGAGATCTGGCACAGATACGCAGTATTTT.

The chain recombines TRBV18 with TRBJ1-1; D is possibly TRBD1 (6 bases). From germline, CDR1 is KGHSH and CDR2 LQKENI. The CDR3 spans 18 residues. The ends were cut back, 2 bases at V and 3 bases at J, with 22 bases in the middle. The CDR3 region is CASSPGGGRFGSDTEAFF. CDR3 nucleotide sequence: TGTGCCAGCTCACCAGGCGGGGGGCGCTTTGGTTCGGACACTGAAGCTTTCTTT.

This clone was counted a single time. The chain joins TRBV5-1 to TRBJ2-1; no clear D gene. CDR1 is SGHRS and CDR2 is YFSETQ in the germline V gene. CDR3 size: 13 residues. V was clipped by 3 bases and J by 9 bases, with 13 bases between them. Here the CDR3 reads CASSSNPEVEQFF. The CDR3 bases are TGCGCCAGCAGCTCGAACCCAGAAGTTGAGCAGTTCTTC.

The genes are TRBV7-8 and TRBJ1-1; D call uncertain. V dropped 1 base and J dropped 1 base, with 7 bases sitting between them. The CDR3 has 14 amino acids. CDR1 and CDR2 (germline): SGHVS, FQNEAQ. In DNA, the CDR3 is TGTGCCAGCAGCTTAGGGCGGTCGAACACTGAAGCTTTCTTT. Translating gives CASSLGRSNTEAFF.

This CDR3 reads CASSSLTVDEKLFF. The DNA for the CDR3 is TGTGCCAGCAGTTCCTTAACAGTAGATGAAAAACTGTTTTTT. V gene TRBV27 combines with J gene TRBJ1-4; D gene ambiguous. The ends were cut back, 4 bases at V and 6 bases at J, with 12 bases in the middle. The CDR3 consists of 14 residues. Per the germline V gene, CDR1 is MNHEY and CDR2 is SMNVEV (reference sequence).

V and J are TRBV4-3 and TRBJ1-1; D perhaps matches TRBD1 (5 bases). Germline CDR1 LGHNA, CDR2 YSLEER. The CDR3 is 16 amino acids. The germline V and J ends were trimmed by 1 base and 1 base, with 13 bases remaining between them. The CDR3 sequence: CASSQGSRQPNTEAFF. The CDR3 DNA follows: TGCGCCAGCAGCCAAGGGTCTAGACAGCCGAACACTGAAGCTTTCTTT.

The J gene is TRBJ2-5, the V gene TRBV19; D is possibly TRBD2 (7 bases). The germline gives CDR1 LNHDA, CDR2 SQIVND (reference sequence). V gave up 9 bases and J gave up 4 bases, with 15 bases separating them. This CDR3 is built from 13 residues. CDR3 nucleotides: TGTGCCAGCAATGAGGGGGGGGCAGAGACCCAGTACTTC. It yields the protein CASNEGGAETQYF.

The chain links TRBV20-1 to TRBJ2-3; tentatively, D is TRBD1 (5 bases). Between the trimmed V and J ends, which lost 5 bases and 12 bases, there was a span of 15 bases. The CDR3 covers 11 residues. Germline V gene lookup returns CDR1 DFQATT and CDR2 SNEGSKA (reference sequence). The CDR3 protein is CSARQGRVQYF. The CDR3 bases are TGCAGTGCTCGTCAGGGAAGGGTACAGTATTTT.

This chain links TRBV12-5 with TRBJ2-3, with 7 bases fitting TRBD2. Germline values: CDR1 LGHNT, CDR2 FRNRAP. The CDR3 totals 15 residues. Losses at the gene ends were 1 base for V and 2 bases for J; bases not matched to a gene: 3. CDR3 bases: TGTGCTAGTGGTTTGGAGGGACTACCCACAGATACGCAGTATTTT. This sequence encodes CASGLEGLPTDTQYF.

This clone is a singleton in its sample. V gene TRBV7-3 combines with J gene TRBJ2-1; a weak D match, TRBD2 (5 bases). The V end was cut by 0 bases, the J end by 5 bases, with 14 bases between. CDR3 length: 16 residues. The V gene's germline CDR1 is SGHTA and CDR2 FQGTGA. CDR3 nucleotide sequence: TGTGCCAGCAGCTTAACGTCGCGGGTAACAAACAATGAGCAGTTCTTC. It is translated as CASSLTSRVTNNEQFF.

The genes are TRBV28 and TRBJ1-2; TRBD1 aligns across 8 bases. With V trimmed by 6 bases and J by 6 bases, 12 bases remained unmatched. Germline CDR1 reads MDHEN; CDR2 reads SYDVKM. The CDR3 is 15 residues long. The CDR3 DNA reads as TGTGCCAGCAGGTCGACAGGGGAGCGGTTAGATGGCTACACCTTC. The encoded protein is CASRSTGERLDGYTF.

This chain connects TRBV5-1 to TRBJ2-7; D may be TRBD2 (6 bases). Per germline, CDR1 SGHRS and CDR2 YFSETQ. This CDR3 comprises 15 residues. Trimming took 1 base from V and 3 from J, leaving 14 bases between them. CDR3 region: CASSLISGGVYEQYF. The CDR3 DNA sequence: TGCGCCAGCAGCTTGATTAGCGGCGGGGTCTACGAGCAGTACTTC.

The chain links TRBV11-2 to TRBJ2-7; TRBD2 aligns across 12 bases. The V and J ends lost 5 bases and 7 bases, in that order; junction bases with no gene match: 18. Germline CDR1 reads SGHAT; CDR2 reads FQNNGV. The CDR3 contains 18 residues. Written as DNA, the CDR3 is TGTGCCAGCAGCCCCCCAGGACTAGCGGGAACCGCTGTTATGGAGCAGTACTTC. Translated, it gives CASSPPGLAGTAVMEQYF.

The chain has TRBV5-1 and TRBJ2-7, with 7 bases lining up with TRBD1. The CDR3 runs to 14 residues. Germline loops: CDR1 SGHRS, CDR2 YFSETQ. The V segment lost 1 base and the J segment 4 bases; nucleotides outside the gene matches: 5. In DNA form, the CDR3 reads TGCGCCAGCAGCTTGTGGGGGACAGATTACGAGCAGTACTTC. Translated: CASSLWGTDYEQYF. Together with reference TRBV5-1 and TRBJ2-7, the CDR3 gives the full variable domain: KAGVTQTPRYLIKTRGQQVTLSCSPISGHRSVSWYQQTPGQGLQFLFEYFSETQRNKGNFPGRFSGRQFSNSRSEMNVSTLELGDSALYLCASSLWGTDYEQYFGPGTRLTVT.

As for this clone: A junction end diverges from the germline sequence, so it may reflect a read error. This chain connects TRBV5-8 to TRBJ2-4, with D possibly TRBD2 on 6 matching bases. The length of the CDR3 is 12 residues. Germline loops: CDR1 SGHTS, CDR2 YDEGEE. The DNA of the CDR3 is TGTGCCAGCAGCCTCCGGGAGAGGGGCCACCGCTTC. This gives the protein CASSLRERGHRF.

V and J are TRBV5-1 and TRBJ2-7, with D tentatively TRBD1 (5 bases). Germline V gene data show CDR1 as SGHRS and CDR2 as YFSETQ. The CDR3 is 14 residues long. Trimming removed 1 base at V and 3 bases at J, with 11 bases between. The CDR3 protein is CASSLLGANYEQYF. The CDR3 DNA reads as TGCGCCAGCAGCTTGCTAGGGGCGAACTACGAGCAGTACTTC.

The chain employs TRBV5-1 and TRBJ2-1; D possibly corresponds to TRBD1 (6 bases). CDR1 SGHRS and CDR2 YFSETQ come from the germline V gene. The CDR3 has 13 residues. V shed 2 bases and J shed 7 bases, with 10 bases lying between them. The CDR3 bases are TGCGCCAGCAGCTTTGGCAGGGGTAATGAGCAGTTCTTC. Translating gives CASSFGRGNEQFF.

The CDR3: CASSHRHEKLFF. CDR3 DNA sequence: TGTGCCAGTAGTCACAGACATGAAAAACTGTTTTTT. The chain uses TRBV19 and TRBJ1-4; D is unresolved. V was cut by 5 bases and J by 6 bases, with 7 bases left in between. This CDR3 contains 12 residues. The germline V gene encodes CDR1 LNHDA and CDR2 SQIVND (reference sequence).

The V gene is TRBV5-1, the J gene TRBJ1-2; 7 positions agree with TRBD1. Germline lookup yields CDR1 SGHRS and CDR2 YFSETQ. J gave up 8 bases and V 3 bases, and 7 bases lay outside the gene matches. This CDR3 has 13 residues. DNA for the CDR3: TGCGCCAGCAGCTCCGGGACAGCACGAGGCTACACCTTC. It codes for CASSSGTARGYTF.

This clone appeared a single time. The rearrangement links TRBV5-6 to TRBJ1-1; D not resolved. Germline CDR1 reads SGHDT; CDR2 reads YYEEEE. The V and J ends lost 1 base and 5 bases respectively, with 9 bases between them. This CDR3 spans 13 amino acids. CDR3 residues: CASSLKSRTEAFF. The CDR3 DNA follows: TGTGCCAGCAGCTTGAAGTCCAGGACTGAAGCTTTCTTT.

The chain has TRBV5-5 and TRBJ1-4; D is perhaps TRBD1 (5 bases). Looked up from germline, CDR1 is SGHKS and CDR2 is YYEKEE (reference sequence). The CDR3 has 15 amino acids. V was pared by 4 bases and J by 8 bases, with 18 bases between. The chain's CDR3 is CASSPRDSEGEKLFF. The CDR3 nucleotides are TGTGCCAGCAGCCCACGGGACTCAGAGGGAGAAAAACTGTTTTTT.

The chain uses TRBV28 and TRBJ2-4; weak D call: TRBD1 (7 bases). Looked up from germline, CDR1 is MDHEN and CDR2 is SYDVKM. The CDR3 has 15 amino acids. Trimming took 5 bases from V and 4 from J, leaving 15 bases between them. CDR3 DNA: TGTGCCAGCAGTAGGGGGCGGGACAGAAAAAACATTCAGTACTTC. It encodes CASSRGRDRKNIQYF.